Described below is a single T cell receptor beta chain sequence and its context. In this sample, this clonotype turned up a few times. There is no known antigen for this receptor. Base qualities are not provided; no much larger clone lies one nucleotide away. For sequencing, an Illumina NovaSeq 6000 was employed. TCR cDNA was synthesized by 5'RACE template switching, through which a universal primer site and unique molecular identifiers were introduced. Priming for cDNA synthesis came from both the TCR alpha and TCR beta constant segments. Library amplification involved two PCR steps, and the second step added sample barcodes and sequencing adapters. Sequencing of the libraries was done on either Illumina HiSeq 2500 (2x100 bp) or NovaSeq (2x150 bp). As for the original processing: MIGEC handled demultiplexing of reads and collapsing into UMI consensus sequences, while MiXCR performed V(D)J alignment. Vaccine-responding clonotypes were identified with edgeR using replicate PBMC samples, with FDR below 0.01 and a log2 fold change above 5 up to day 15 being required. CD4 or CD8 identity was assigned to each bulk clonotype according to whether the clonotype was present at higher abundance in the sequenced CD4 repertoire or the sequenced CD8 repertoire. TCRdb redid the processing of the public reads, applying fastp at Q25 and MiXCR, and retained in-frame beta chains. Each CDR3 protein appears once, grouped with its most common genes and DNA. These V and J calls are TCRdb output, not the study's own analysis. Within this sample are under 400,000 distinct CDR3 sequences, with around an eighth of them counted one time only. The ten largest clones take up 3.2% of the sample.

This sample is part of a study of T cells after yellow fever vaccination (dated by TCRdb to about 2019). With respect to the entire study: The SMART-Seq v4 Ultra Low Input RNA kit was used to prepare libraries from fractions with low cell numbers. To follow T-cell clones before and after primary and booster YFV17D yellow fever vaccination, bulk TCR alpha and beta repertoires were sequenced over time. Bulk PBMC replicates and cell subsets were isolated from blood drawn at multiple timepoints before and after both primary and secondary immunization. Two healthy male donors, one aged 18 to 30 and one aged 30 to 40 years, were included in the cohort. What the research found in general, with its limitations: Computational filtering was required because FACS-sorted repertoires could contain abundant contaminating clonotypes from the bulk population. After the booster, most of the clones that had expanded following primary vaccination were detected again (just under 97% of CD4 and around nine tenths of CD8), which suggests that memory was broadly maintained. The secondary T-cell response was weaker than the primary response but faster, peaking on day 5 instead of day 15. Because the study included only two donors, the extent to which the findings can be generalized is limited. A small share of clonotypes was detected in both CD4 and CD8 compartments, with the overlap likely arising from convergent recombination.

From the cysteine through the phenylalanine, the CDR3 covers 14 amino acids. Only the CDR3 part of the read is kept: 42 bases, read in frame from the first base. Based on the germline V gene, the CDR1 and CDR2 sequences are MGHRA and YSYEKL. V loses 0 bases, J loses 4 bases, and the germline ends lie 9 bases apart. The treatment or condition label on this specimen signifies: live attenuated yellow fever vaccine strain. PBMCs were isolated from peripheral blood using a standard Ficoll-Paque protocol. Dynabeads CD4 and CD8 positive selection kits were used to isolate CD4 and CD8 T-cell fractions. RNA was extracted with TriZol from bulk PBMCs, CD4 and CD8 fractions, and dextramer-positive and dextramer-negative fractions.

This specimen was CD4+ T cells sorted from PBMCs, taken 15 days after the yellow fever booster vaccination. Recombination connected TRBV4-1 to TRBJ1-1, with the D gene not confidently named. The clonotype was recovered from a man aged 18 to 29 who received the YFV17D yellow fever vaccine. The CDR3 protein is CASSQEPLGTEAFF. The sequenced DNA: TGCGCCAGCAGCCAAGAACCTTTAGGCACTGAAGCTTTCTTT.